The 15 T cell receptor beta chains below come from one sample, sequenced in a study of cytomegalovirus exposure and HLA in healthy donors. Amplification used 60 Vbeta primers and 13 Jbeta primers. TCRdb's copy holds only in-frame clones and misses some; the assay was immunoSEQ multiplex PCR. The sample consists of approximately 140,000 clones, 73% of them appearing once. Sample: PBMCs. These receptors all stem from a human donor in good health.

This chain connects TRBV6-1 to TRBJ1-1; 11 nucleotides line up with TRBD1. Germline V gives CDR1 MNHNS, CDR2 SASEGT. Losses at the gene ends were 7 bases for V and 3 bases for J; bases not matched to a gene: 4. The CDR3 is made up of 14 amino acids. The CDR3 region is CASITDRGHTEAFF. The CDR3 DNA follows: TGTGCCAGCATCACGGACAGGGGGCACACTGAAGCTTTCTTT.

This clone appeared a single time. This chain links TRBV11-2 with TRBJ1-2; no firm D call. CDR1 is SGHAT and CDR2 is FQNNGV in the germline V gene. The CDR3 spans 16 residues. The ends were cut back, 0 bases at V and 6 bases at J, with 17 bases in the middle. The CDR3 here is CASSLDSRLGSHGYTF. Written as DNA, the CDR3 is TGTGCCAGCAGCTTAGATTCAAGGTTGGGGAGTCATGGCTACACCTTC.

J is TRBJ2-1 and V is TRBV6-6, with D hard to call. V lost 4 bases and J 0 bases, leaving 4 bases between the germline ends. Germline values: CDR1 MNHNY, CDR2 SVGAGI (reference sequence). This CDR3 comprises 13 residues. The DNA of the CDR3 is TGTGCCAGCAGTTCCGTCTCCTACAATGAGCAGTTCTTC. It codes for CASSSVSYNEQFF.

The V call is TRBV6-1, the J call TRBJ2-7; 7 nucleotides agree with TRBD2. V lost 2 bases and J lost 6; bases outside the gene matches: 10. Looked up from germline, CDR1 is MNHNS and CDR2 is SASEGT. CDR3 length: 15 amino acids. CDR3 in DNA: TGTGCCAGCAGTGAATTCCTCCTAGCGGTTCTCGAGCAGTACTTC. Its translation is CASSEFLLAVLEQYF.

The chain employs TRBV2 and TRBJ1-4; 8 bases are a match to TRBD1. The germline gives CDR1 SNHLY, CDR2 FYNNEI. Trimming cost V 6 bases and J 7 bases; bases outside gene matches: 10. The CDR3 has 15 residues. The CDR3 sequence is CASSWTGRDSEKLFF. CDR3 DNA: TGTGCCAGCAGCTGGACAGGGAGGGACAGTGAAAAACTGTTTTTT.

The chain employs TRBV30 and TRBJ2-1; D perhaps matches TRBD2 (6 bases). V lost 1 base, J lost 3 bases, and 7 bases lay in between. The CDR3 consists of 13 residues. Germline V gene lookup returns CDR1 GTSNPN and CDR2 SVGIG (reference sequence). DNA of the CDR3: TGTGCCTGGAGTGAGACTAGCTACAATGAGCAGTTCTTC. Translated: CAWSETSYNEQFF.

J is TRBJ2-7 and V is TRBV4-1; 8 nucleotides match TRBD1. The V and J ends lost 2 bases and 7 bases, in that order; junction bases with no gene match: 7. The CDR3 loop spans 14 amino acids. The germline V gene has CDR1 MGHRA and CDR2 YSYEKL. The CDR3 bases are TGCGCCAGCAGCCAAAGACAGGGGTTGTGGGAGCAGTACTTC. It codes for CASSQRQGLWEQYF.

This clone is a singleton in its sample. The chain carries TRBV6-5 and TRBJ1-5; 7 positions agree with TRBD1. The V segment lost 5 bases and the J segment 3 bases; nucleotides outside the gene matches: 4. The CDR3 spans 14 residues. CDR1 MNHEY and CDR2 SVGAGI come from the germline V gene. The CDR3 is CASSRQGYNQPQHF. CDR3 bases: TGTGCCAGCAGTCGACAGGGATACAATCAGCCCCAGCATTTT.

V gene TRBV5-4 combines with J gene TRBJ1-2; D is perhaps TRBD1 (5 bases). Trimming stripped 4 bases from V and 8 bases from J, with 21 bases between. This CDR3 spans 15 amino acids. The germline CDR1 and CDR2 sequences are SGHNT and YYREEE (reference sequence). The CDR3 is CASSPPPTRATGYTF. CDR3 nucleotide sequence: TGTGCCAGCAGCCCACCCCCCACCAGGGCGACCGGCTACACCTTC.

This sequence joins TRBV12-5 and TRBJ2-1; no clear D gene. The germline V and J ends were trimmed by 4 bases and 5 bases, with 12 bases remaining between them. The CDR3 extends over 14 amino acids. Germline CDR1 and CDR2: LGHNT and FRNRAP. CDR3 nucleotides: TGTGCTAGTGGTTCGAAGCCCCGAGACAATGAGCAGTTCTTC. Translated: CASGSKPRDNEQFF.

CDR3 in DNA: TGTGCCAGCAGCTTAGCTTGGGCCGGTAATGAAAAACTGTTTTTT. Amino acid sequence: CASSLAWAGNEKLFF. This chain uses TRBV7-2 with TRBJ1-4; D not resolved. Germline CDR1 SGHTA, CDR2 FQGNSA. V lost 0 bases and J lost 4, with 9 bases in between. The CDR3 extends over 15 amino acids. The full variable domain, completed using reference TRBV7-2 and TRBJ1-4, is GAGVSQSPSNKVTEKGKDVELRCDPISGHTALYWYRQSLGQGLEFLIYFQGNSAPDKSGLPSDRFSAERTGGSVSTLTIQRTQQEDSAVYLCASSLAWAGNEKLFFGSGTQLSVL.

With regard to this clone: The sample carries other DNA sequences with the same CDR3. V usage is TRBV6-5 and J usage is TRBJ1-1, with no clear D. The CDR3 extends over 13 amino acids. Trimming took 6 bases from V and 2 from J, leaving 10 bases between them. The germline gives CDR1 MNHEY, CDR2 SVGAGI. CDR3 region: CASSYRGNTEAFF. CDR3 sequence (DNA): TGTGCCAGCAGCTACCGGGGTAACACTGAAGCTTTCTTT.

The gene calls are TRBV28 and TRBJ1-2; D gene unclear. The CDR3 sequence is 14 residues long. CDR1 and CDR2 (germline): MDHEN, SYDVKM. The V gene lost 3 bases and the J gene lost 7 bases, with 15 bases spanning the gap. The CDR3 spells CASSFIGLRSGYTF. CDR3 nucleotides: TGTGCCAGCAGTTTCATTGGGTTGAGGTCTGGCTACACCTTC.

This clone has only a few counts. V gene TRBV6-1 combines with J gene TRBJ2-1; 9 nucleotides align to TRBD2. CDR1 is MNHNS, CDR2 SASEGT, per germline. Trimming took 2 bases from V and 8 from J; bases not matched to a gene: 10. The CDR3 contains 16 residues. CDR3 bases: TGTGCCAGCAGTGAATGGTTTAGCGGGAGTACGGATGAGCAGTTCTTC. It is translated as CASSEWFSGSTDEQFF.

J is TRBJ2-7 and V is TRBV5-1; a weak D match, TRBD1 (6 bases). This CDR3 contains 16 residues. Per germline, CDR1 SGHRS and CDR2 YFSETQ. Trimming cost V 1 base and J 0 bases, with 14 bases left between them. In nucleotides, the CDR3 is TGCGCCAGCAGCTTGTACTCCGCAGGGGACTCCTACGAGCAGTACTTC. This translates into CASSLYSAGDSYEQYF. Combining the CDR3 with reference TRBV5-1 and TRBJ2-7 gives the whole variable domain KAGVTQTPRYLIKTRGQQVTLSCSPISGHRSVSWYQQTPGQGLQFLFEYFSETQRNKGNFPGRFSGRQFSNSRSEMNVSTLELGDSALYLCASSLYSAGDSYEQYFGPGTRLTVT.